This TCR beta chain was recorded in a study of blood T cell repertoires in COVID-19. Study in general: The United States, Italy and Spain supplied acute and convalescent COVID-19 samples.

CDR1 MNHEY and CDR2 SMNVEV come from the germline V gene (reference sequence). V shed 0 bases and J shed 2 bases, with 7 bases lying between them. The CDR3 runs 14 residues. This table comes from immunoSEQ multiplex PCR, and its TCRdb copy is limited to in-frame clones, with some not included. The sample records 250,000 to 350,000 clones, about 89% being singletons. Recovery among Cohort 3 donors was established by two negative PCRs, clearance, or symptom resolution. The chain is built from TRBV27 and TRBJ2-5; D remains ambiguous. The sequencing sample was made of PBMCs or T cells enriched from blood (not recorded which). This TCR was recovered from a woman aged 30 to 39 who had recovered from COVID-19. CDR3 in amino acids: CASSLSGTQETQYF. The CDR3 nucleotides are TGTGCCAGCAGTTTATCGGGCACTCAAGAGACCCAGTACTTC.